This T cell receptor (beta chain) was recorded in a study of post-analysis software for immune sequencing data. The study, taken as a whole, reports: Versus controls, multiple sclerosis patients showed significantly lower diversity (normalized Chao1).

The sample holds one count of this clonotype. Its antigen is as yet unknown. Researchers reported that TCR beta cDNA libraries carried unique molecular identifiers. T cells, about 0.95 to 11 million of them, yielded around 460,000 cDNA molecules. TCRdb redid the calling of the PCR reads with MiXCR, one entry per CDR3 protein. The data show approximately 730,000 distinct CDR3 sequences, 46% seen once. This receptor was identified in a girl aged 5 to 17 with multiple sclerosis. Sequencing was done on a sample of blood.

The CDR3 spells CASSRLRSSTGELFF. The CDR3 DNA sequence: TGTGCCAGCAGCCGCCTCCGATCCTCCACCGGGGAGCTGTTTTTT. The V gene is TRBV7-2, the J gene TRBJ2-2, with D hard to call. Trimming pared 5 bases from V and 4 bases from J, leaving 14 bases between. This CDR3 has 15 residues. CDR1 SGHTA and CDR2 FQGNSA come from the germline V gene.